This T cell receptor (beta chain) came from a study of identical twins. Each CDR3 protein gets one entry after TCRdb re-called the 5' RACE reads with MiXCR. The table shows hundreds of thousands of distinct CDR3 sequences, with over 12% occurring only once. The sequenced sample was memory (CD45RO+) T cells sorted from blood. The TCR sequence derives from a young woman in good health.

The CDR3 region is CASSSRDPGTGDSPLHF. The CDR3 DNA follows: TGTGCCAGCAGCAGCCGGGACCCGGGGACCGGAGATTCACCCCTCCACTTT. The rearrangement uses TRBV21-1 and TRBJ1-6; the table assigns TRBD1, which was not confirmed against the DNA. TRBV21-1 corresponds to a pseudogene. The CDR3 covers 17 residues.